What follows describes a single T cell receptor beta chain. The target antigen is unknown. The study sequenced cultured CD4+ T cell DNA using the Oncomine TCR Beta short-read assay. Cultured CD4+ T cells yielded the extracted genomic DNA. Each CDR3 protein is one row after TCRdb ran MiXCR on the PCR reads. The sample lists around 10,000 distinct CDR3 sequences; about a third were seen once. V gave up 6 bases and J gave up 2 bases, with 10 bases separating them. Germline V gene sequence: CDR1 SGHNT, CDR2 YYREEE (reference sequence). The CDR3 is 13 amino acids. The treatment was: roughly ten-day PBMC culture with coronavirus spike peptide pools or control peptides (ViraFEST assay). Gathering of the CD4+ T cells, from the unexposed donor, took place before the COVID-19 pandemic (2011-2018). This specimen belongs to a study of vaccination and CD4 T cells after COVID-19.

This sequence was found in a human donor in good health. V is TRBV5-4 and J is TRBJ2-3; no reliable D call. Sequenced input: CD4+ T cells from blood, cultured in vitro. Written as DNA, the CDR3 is TGTGCCAGCACCCCTGGATCCACAGATACGCAGTATTTT. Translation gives CASTPGSTDTQYF.